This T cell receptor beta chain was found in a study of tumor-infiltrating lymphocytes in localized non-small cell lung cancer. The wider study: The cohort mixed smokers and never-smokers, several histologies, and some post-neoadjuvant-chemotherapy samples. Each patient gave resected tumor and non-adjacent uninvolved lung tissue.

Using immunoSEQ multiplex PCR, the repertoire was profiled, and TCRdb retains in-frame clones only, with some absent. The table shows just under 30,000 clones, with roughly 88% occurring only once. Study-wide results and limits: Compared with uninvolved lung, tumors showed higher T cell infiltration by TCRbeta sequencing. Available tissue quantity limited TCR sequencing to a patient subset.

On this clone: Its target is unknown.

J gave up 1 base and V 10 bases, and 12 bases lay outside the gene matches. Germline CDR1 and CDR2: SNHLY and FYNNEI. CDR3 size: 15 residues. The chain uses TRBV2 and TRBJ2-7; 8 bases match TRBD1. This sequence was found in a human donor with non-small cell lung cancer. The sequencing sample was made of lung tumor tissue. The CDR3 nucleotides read TGTGCCACCCTATCCCCGCAGGGGGCGTCCTACGAGCAGTACTTC. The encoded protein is CATLSPQGASYEQYF.